This T cell receptor beta chain was identified during a study of T cell responses to AZD1222 COVID-19 vaccine. General study results and limits: Clonal diversity was possibly underestimated, and white British individuals and females predominated among donors. Variant regions that are unmutated are reportedly the target of nearly half of spike-specific TCRs. Spike-specific TCR depth and breadth grew after two AZD1222 doses.

TCRdb's copy holds only in-frame clones and misses some; the assay was immunoSEQ multiplex PCR. Seen here are 100,000 to 150,000 clones, around nine tenths observed once, and the top ten hold around 1.1%. Notes on this clone: The antigen is undetermined.

Trimming cost V 4 bases and J 4 bases, with 12 bases left between them. The CDR3 totals 14 residues. Germline loops: CDR1 SGHDT, CDR2 YYEEEE. Timing groups of about 4 and about 12 weeks for second doses were pooled. The genes are TRBV5-6 and TRBJ1-3, with a possible D match to TRBD1 (5 bases). This clonotype was sampled from an adult who received the AZD1222 COVID-19 vaccine. The source material was peripheral blood, sampled 28 days after the second AZD1222 dose. As DNA, the CDR3 is TGTGCCAGCAGCCAGGGATCGCACGGAAACACCATATATTTT. Translating it yields CASSQGSHGNTIYF.